Below, 27 T cell receptor beta chains from the same sample are listed, as sequenced in a study of cytomegalovirus exposure and HLA in healthy donors. PCR employed 60 Vbeta and 13 Jbeta primers. Here immunoSEQ multiplex PCR was the method, and the copy in TCRdb shows in-frame clones only, minus some. The sample records 50,000 to 55,000 clones, around 52% being singletons. The sequencing input was PBMCs. The origin of the receptors is a human donor in good health.

The chain combines TRBV18 with TRBJ1-6; D is unresolved. The V end was cut by 4 bases, the J end by 7 bases, with 11 bases between. The CDR3 loop spans 14 amino acids. Germline CDR1 and CDR2: KGHSH and LQKENI. The CDR3 region is CASSRERLNSPLHF. The CDR3 DNA follows: TGTGCCAGCTCACGGGAGAGGCTCAATTCACCCCTCCACTTT.

The V gene is TRBV5-4, the J gene TRBJ1-1; TRBD1 aligns across 7 bases. Germline CDR1 and CDR2: SGHNT and YYREEE (reference sequence). The CDR3 sequence is 16 residues long. J lost 0 bases, V lost 3 bases, and 8 bases had no gene match. CDR3 DNA sequence: TGTGCCAGCAGCTCCCGTCCGGGACAGATGAACACTGAAGCTTTCTTT. This translates into CASSSRPGQMNTEAFF.

Here the CDR3 DNA reads TGCGCCAGCAGCCAAGGGACAGCTAACACCGGGGAGCTGTTTTTT. This sequence encodes CASSQGTANTGELFF. The rearrangement links TRBV4-3 to TRBJ2-2; tentative D call: TRBD1 (6 bases). Trimming took 1 base from V and 2 from J, leaving 8 bases between them. The germline CDR1 and CDR2 sequences are LGHNA and YSLEER. There are 15 residues in the CDR3.

The J gene is TRBJ1-6, the V gene TRBV6-5; no reliable D call. Looked up from germline, CDR1 is MNHEY and CDR2 is SVGAGI. V was trimmed by 6 bases and J by 4 bases, leaving 13 bases between them. CDR3 size: 15 residues. The CDR3 here is CASRAEAVYNSPLHF. For the CDR3, the DNA is TGTGCCAGCAGGGCCGAGGCAGTTTATAATTCACCCCTCCACTTT.

The V call is TRBV5-1, the J call TRBJ1-2; TRBD1 might be the D (6 bases). There are 13 residues in the CDR3. Trimming removed 3 bases from V and 5 bases from J, with 11 bases in between. CDR1 SGHRS and CDR2 YFSETQ come from the germline V gene. Written as DNA, the CDR3 is TGCGCCAGCAGCTCGGAAGGGGGATATGGCTACACCTTC. It yields the protein CASSSEGGYGYTF.

The rearrangement joins TRBV9 to TRBJ2-6, with D possibly being TRBD2 (5 bases). Per the germline V gene, CDR1 is SGDLS and CDR2 is YYNGEE. Trimming shortened V by 0 bases and J by 1 base, and 5 bases separated the two germline ends. This CDR3 is 15 amino acids long. CDR3 DNA sequence: TGTGCCAGCAGCGTAGGGAGGTCTGGGGCCAACGTCCTGACTTTC. Amino acids: CASSVGRSGANVLTF.

The CDR3 loop is CASRMGQINTEAFF. In DNA form, the CDR3 reads TGTGCCAGCAGAATGGGACAGATAAACACTGAAGCTTTCTTT. The chain links TRBV2 to TRBJ1-1; 7 bases match TRBD1. Germline V gives CDR1 SNHLY, CDR2 FYNNEI. The CDR3 is 14 residues long. V was clipped by 6 bases and J by 2 bases; unmatched bases: 6.

This clone showed up just a few times. V gene TRBV19 combines with J gene TRBJ1-1, with D possibly being TRBD1 (5 bases). The CDR3 sequence is 14 residues long. Trimming shortened V by 4 bases and J by 0 bases, and 9 bases separated the two germline ends. CDR1 LNHDA and CDR2 SQIVND come from the germline V gene (reference sequence). In nucleotides, the CDR3 is TGTGCCAGTAGTAAGGCAGGGATGAACACTGAAGCTTTCTTT. As protein: CASSKAGMNTEAFF.

The J gene is TRBJ1-1, the V gene TRBV18; possible D gene TRBD1, 5 bases. Per the germline V gene, CDR1 is KGHSH and CDR2 is LQKENI. Trimming pared 0 bases from V and 5 bases from J, leaving 7 bases between. The CDR3 contains 13 residues. This CDR3 reads CASSPPGTTEAFF. In DNA, the CDR3 is TGTGCCAGCTCACCACCGGGGACTACTGAAGCTTTCTTT.

The rearrangement uses TRBV4-1 and TRBJ2-5; TRBD2 agrees at 9 bases. V lost 3 bases to trimming and J lost 5 bases; unmatched junction nucleotides: 7. This CDR3 region has 15 residues. Germline loops: CDR1 MGHRA, CDR2 YSYEKL. As DNA, the CDR3 is TGCGCCAGCAGCCATGCAGCGGGGGGCAAGGAGACCCAGTACTTC. Amino acids: CASSHAAGGKETQYF.

The chain couples TRBV25-1 to TRBJ2-1; 10 positions agree with TRBD2. The V gene end was trimmed by 4 bases and the J gene end by 7 bases; junction bases not matched to a gene: 7. The CDR3 has 15 amino acids. Germline V gives CDR1 MGHDK, CDR2 SYGVNS. CDR3 residues: CASSVLAGAFNEQFF. In DNA, the CDR3 is TGTGCCAGCAGTGTGCTAGCGGGGGCCTTTAATGAGCAGTTCTTC.

The CDR3 DNA follows: TGCGCCAGCAGCTTTTCTGTGACTAATGAAAAACTGTTTTTT. It specifies CASSFSVTNEKLFF. This chain uses TRBV5-1 with TRBJ1-4; D call uncertain. The germline V and J ends were trimmed by 2 bases and 2 bases, with 7 bases remaining between them. The germline gives CDR1 SGHRS, CDR2 YFSETQ. This CDR3 has 14 residues. The variable domain in full, completed from reference TRBV5-1 and TRBJ1-4, reads KAGVTQTPRYLIKTRGQQVTLSCSPISGHRSVSWYQQTPGQGLQFLFEYFSETQRNKGNFPGRFSGRQFSNSRSEMNVSTLELGDSALYLCASSFSVTNEKLFFGSGTQLSVL.

The chain couples TRBV7-9 to TRBJ2-3; D may be TRBD2 (6 bases). The V end was cut by 4 bases, the J end by 2 bases, with 16 bases between. From germline, CDR1 is SEHNR and CDR2 FQNEAQ (reference sequence). The CDR3 is 16 amino acids. This chain's CDR3 is CASSSPPGGNTDTQYF. The CDR3 DNA reads TGTGCCAGCAGCTCCCCCCCCGGCGGGAACACAGATACGCAGTATTTT.

The chain combines TRBV29-1 with TRBJ2-1, with 8 bases that match TRBD2. CDR1 and CDR2 from the germline V gene are SQVTM and ANQGSEA. This CDR3 is 12 amino acids long. Trimming removed 7 bases from V and 7 bases from J; junction bases left unmatched: 6. Here the CDR3 reads CSGTGGPNEQFF. The CDR3 coding sequence is TGCAGCGGAACGGGGGGGCCAAATGAGCAGTTCTTC.

With regard to this clone: At one end, the junction sequence differs from germline, possibly due to a read error. CDR3: CASSEAGGTGSRRVF. The CDR3 nucleotides read TGTGCCAGCAGTGAAGCGGGGGGGACGGGATCGAGGAGAGTATTC. The chain is built from TRBV6-1 and TRBJ2-7, with 7 bases lining up with TRBD2. The CDR3 has 15 amino acids. Germline V gene data show CDR1 as MNHNS and CDR2 as SASEGT.

This clone showed up just a few times. V is TRBV18 and J is TRBJ1-2, with TRBD1 matching 7 bases. CDR1 and CDR2 (germline): KGHSH, LQKENI. The CDR3 contains 16 residues. With 1 base clipped from V and 3 bases from J, the junction kept 8 bases outside the gene matches. This chain's CDR3 is CASSPQTLTGDYGYTF. Written as DNA, the CDR3 is TGTGCCAGCTCACCACAAACCCTTACAGGGGACTATGGCTACACCTTC.

The chain carries TRBV4-1 and TRBJ2-3; TRBD1 is a possible D gene (6 bases). V was clipped by 0 bases and J by 7 bases, with 20 bases between them. Germline V gene sequence: CDR1 MGHRA, CDR2 YSYEKL. This CDR3 has 17 residues. The CDR3 spells CASSQDLETGDFYTQYF. CDR3 sequence (DNA): TGCGCCAGCAGCCAAGATCTGGAGACAGGCGATTTTTATACGCAGTATTTT.

The V call is TRBV4-1, the J call TRBJ1-4, with a weak D call TRBD1 (5 bases). The CDR3 runs to 19 residues. Germline V gene sequence: CDR1 MGHRA, CDR2 YSYEKL. V gave up 0 bases and J gave up 0 bases, with 17 bases separating them. The CDR3 sequence: CASSQEGAGRSSTNEKLFF. CDR3 in DNA: TGCGCCAGCAGCCAAGAAGGTGCAGGGAGGTCTTCAACTAATGAAAAACTGTTTTTT.

The gene calls are TRBV4-3 and TRBJ1-2; 8 nucleotides align to TRBD1. Looked up from germline, CDR1 is LGHNA and CDR2 is YSLEER. CDR3 size: 15 residues. J lost 1 base, V lost 3 bases, and 4 bases had no gene match. The chain's CDR3 is CASSQGTGVNYGYTF. The CDR3 coding sequence is TGCGCCAGCAGCCAGGGGACAGGAGTTAACTATGGCTACACCTTC.

This chain connects TRBV7-9 to TRBJ2-7; 7 nucleotides agree with TRBD1. V gave up 4 bases and J gave up 4 bases; unmatched junction bases: 7. The CDR3 contains 14 residues. Germline V gene data show CDR1 as SEHNR and CDR2 as FQNEAQ (reference sequence). CDR3 in DNA: TGTGCCAGCAGCTCTCAGACAGGGCTTTACGAGCAGTACTTC. It encodes CASSSQTGLYEQYF. The whole variable domain, remainder taken from reference TRBV7-9 and TRBJ2-7, is DTGVSQNPRHKITKRGQNVTFRCDPISEHNRLYWYRQTLGQGPEFLTYFQNEAQLEKSRLLSDRFSAERPKGSFSTLEIQRTEQGDSAMYLCASSSQTGLYEQYFGPGTRLTVT.

The chain is built from TRBV28 and TRBJ1-1, with 8 bases that match TRBD1. There are 14 residues in the CDR3. CDR1 is MDHEN, CDR2 SYDVKM, per germline. V lost 4 bases and J lost 7; bases outside the gene matches: 8. The CDR3 region has the DNA TGTGCCAGCAGTTCCCGGACAGGGTCTCTTGAAGCTTTCTTT. It translates to CASSSRTGSLEAFF.

J is TRBJ2-7 and V is TRBV2, with D perhaps TRBD2 (6 bases). CDR1 and CDR2 from the germline V gene are SNHLY and FYNNEI. V dropped 3 bases and J dropped 10 bases, with 13 bases sitting between them. There are 12 residues in the CDR3. CDR3 sequence reads: CASSDRRGFQYF. In nucleotides, the CDR3 is TGTGCCAGCAGTGACCGCCGGGGGTTTCAGTACTTC.

This clone showed up just a few times. CDR3 region: CASSQTTSGSYNEQFF. The CDR3 DNA follows: TGCGCCAGCAGCCAGACGACCTCCGGGTCCTACAATGAGCAGTTCTTC. The J gene is TRBJ2-1, the V gene TRBV4-1; D unresolved. CDR1 MGHRA and CDR2 YSYEKL come from the germline V gene. The CDR3 loop spans 16 amino acids. The V gene lost 3 bases and the J gene lost 1 base, with 13 bases spanning the gap.

This chain connects TRBV9 to TRBJ2-3; the D gene is possibly TRBD1 (5 bases). V lost 0 bases to trimming and J lost 2 bases, with 10 bases between them. The CDR3 sequence is 15 residues long. CDR1 and CDR2 from the germline V gene are SGDLS and YYNGEE. The CDR3 nucleotides read TGTGCCAGCAGCGTAGAGGCCAGGGCCACAGATACGCAGTATTTT. It translates to CASSVEARATDTQYF.

This clone was seen a handful of times. The V call is TRBV27, the J call TRBJ1-1, with TRBD1 matching 7 bases. Trimming removed 5 bases from V and 4 bases from J; junction bases left unmatched: 7. Looked up from germline, CDR1 is MNHEY and CDR2 is SMNVEV (reference sequence). This CDR3 is built from 14 residues. The CDR3 reads CASSHRGVGTEAFF. CDR3 coding DNA: TGTGCCAGCAGTCACAGGGGAGTTGGCACTGAAGCTTTCTTT.

The V gene is TRBV25-1, the J gene TRBJ1-1; TRBD1 matches at 7 bases. Germline CDR1 reads MGHDK; CDR2 reads SYGVNS. V was pared by 1 base and J by 4 bases, with 12 bases of the junction left unmatched. This CDR3 region has 17 residues. The CDR3 DNA sequence: TGTGCCAGCAGTGAATCTCGGGCGGAGGGGGCACGCACTGAAGCTTTCTTT. Protein sequence: CASSESRAEGARTEAFF.

The chain couples TRBV30 to TRBJ1-2; D is perhaps TRBD1 (5 bases). Germline V lookup: CDR1 GTSNPN, CDR2 SVGIG (reference sequence). The CDR3 covers 11 residues. The V gene lost 8 bases and the J gene lost 6 bases, with 13 bases spanning the gap. CDR3 in amino acids: CAGQGWHGYTF. In nucleotides, the CDR3 is TGTGCCGGCCAGGGATGGCATGGCTACACCTTC.